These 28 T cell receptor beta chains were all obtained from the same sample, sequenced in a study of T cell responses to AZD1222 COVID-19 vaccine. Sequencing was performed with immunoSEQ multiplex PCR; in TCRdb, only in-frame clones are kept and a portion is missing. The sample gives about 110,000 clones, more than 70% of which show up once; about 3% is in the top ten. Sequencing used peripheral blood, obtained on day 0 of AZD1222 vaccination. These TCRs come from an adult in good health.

The CDR3 loop reads CASRQLAYEQYF. The DNA of the CDR3 is TGTGCCAGCCGTCAATTAGCCTACGAGCAGTACTTC. V gene TRBV28 combines with J gene TRBJ2-7; unclear D gene. This CDR3 is built from 12 residues. Germline V CDR1 and CDR2: MDHEN, SYDVKM. Between the trimmed V and J ends, which lost 8 bases and 2 bases, there was a span of 10 bases.

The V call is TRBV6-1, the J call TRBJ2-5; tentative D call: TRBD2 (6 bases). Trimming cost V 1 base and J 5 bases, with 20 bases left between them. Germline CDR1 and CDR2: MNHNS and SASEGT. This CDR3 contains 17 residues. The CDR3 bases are TGTGCCAGCAGTGAAGGCGGGGTTCGGGGGATCCGGGAGACCCAGTACTTC. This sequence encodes CASSEGGVRGIRETQYF.

CDR3 sequence reads: CASSQEGNTIYF. Here the CDR3 DNA reads TGTGCCAGCAGCCAAGAGGGAAACACCATATATTTT. This rearrangement joins TRBV3-1 (or the pseudogene TRBV3-2) to TRBJ1-3; D is undetermined. CDR1 LGHDT and CDR2 YNNKEL come from the germline V gene (reference sequence). CDR3 length equals 12 residues. V dropped 0 bases and J dropped 4 bases, with 1 base sitting between them.

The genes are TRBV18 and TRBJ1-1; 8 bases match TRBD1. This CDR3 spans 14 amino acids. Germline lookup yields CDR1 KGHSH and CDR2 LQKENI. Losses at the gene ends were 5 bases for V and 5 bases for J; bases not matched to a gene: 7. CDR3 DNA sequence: TGTGCCAGCTCAAGACAGGGGAGAACAACTGAAGCTTTCTTT. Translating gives CASSRQGRTTEAFF.

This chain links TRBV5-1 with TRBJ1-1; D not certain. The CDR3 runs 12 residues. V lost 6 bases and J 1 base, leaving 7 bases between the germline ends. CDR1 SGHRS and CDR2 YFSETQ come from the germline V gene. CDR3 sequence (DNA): TGCGCCAGCACCGCGGGGAACACTGAAGCTTTCTTT. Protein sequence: CASTAGNTEAFF.

CDR3 sequence: CASGLSGDNNQPQHF. The CDR3 coding sequence is TGTGCCAGTGGGCTTAGTGGGGACAACAATCAGCCCCAGCATTTT. The chain combines TRBV19 with TRBJ1-5, with D tentatively TRBD1 (6 bases). The length of the CDR3 is 15 residues. V shed 8 bases and J shed 3 bases, with 17 bases lying between them. Germline CDR1 LNHDA, CDR2 SQIVND (reference sequence).

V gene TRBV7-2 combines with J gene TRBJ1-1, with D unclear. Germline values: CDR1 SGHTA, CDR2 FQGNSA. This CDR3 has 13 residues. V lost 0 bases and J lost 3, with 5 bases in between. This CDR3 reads CASSLASDTEAFF. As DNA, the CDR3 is TGTGCCAGCAGCTTAGCCTCTGACACTGAAGCTTTCTTT.

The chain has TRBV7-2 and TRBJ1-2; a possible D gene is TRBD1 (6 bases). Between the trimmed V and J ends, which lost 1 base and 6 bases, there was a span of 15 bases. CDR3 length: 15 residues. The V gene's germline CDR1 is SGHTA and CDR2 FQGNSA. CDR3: CASSLGAGAGDGYTF. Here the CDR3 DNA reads TGTGCCAGCAGCTTAGGGGCAGGGGCTGGGGATGGCTACACCTTC.

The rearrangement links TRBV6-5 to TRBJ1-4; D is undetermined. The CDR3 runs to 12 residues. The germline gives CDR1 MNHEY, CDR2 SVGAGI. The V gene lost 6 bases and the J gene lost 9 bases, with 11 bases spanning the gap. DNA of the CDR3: TGTGCCAGCAGCTCGGGCAGAAAAAAACTGTTTTTT. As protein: CASSSGRKKLFF.

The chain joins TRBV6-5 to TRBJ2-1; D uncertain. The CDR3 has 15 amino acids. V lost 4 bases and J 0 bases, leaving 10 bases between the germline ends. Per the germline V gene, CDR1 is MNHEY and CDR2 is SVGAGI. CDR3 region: CASSSPASSYNEQFF. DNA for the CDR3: TGTGCCAGCAGTTCCCCGGCCAGCTCCTACAATGAGCAGTTCTTC.

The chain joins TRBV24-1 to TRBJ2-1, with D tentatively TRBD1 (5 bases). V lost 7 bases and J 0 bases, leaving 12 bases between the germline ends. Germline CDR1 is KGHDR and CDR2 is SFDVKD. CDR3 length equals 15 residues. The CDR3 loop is CATSSTTASYNEQFF. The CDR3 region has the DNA TGTGCCACCAGCTCAACGACAGCCTCCTACAATGAGCAGTTCTTC.

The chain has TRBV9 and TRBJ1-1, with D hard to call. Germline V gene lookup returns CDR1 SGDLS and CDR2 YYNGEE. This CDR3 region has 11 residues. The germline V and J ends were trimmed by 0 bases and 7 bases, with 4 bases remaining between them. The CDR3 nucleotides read TGTGCCAGCAGCGTAGAGGGTGAAGCTTTCTTT. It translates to CASSVEGEAFF. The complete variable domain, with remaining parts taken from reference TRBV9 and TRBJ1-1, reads DSGVTQTPKHLITATGQRVTLRCSPRSGDLSVYWYQQSLDQGLQFLIQYYNGEERAKGNILERFSAQQFPDLHSELNLSSLELGDSALYFCASSVEGEAFFGQGTRLTVV.

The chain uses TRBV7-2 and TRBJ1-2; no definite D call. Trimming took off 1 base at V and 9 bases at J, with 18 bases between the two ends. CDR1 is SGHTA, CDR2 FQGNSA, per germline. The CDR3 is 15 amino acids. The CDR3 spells CASSLDSTAILSYTF. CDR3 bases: TGTGCCAGCAGCTTAGACAGTACCGCGATCTTGAGCTACACCTTC.

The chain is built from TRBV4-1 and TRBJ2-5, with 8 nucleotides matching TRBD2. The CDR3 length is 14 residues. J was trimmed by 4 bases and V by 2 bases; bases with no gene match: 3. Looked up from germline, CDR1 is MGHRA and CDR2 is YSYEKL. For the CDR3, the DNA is TGCGCCAGCAGCCAATCGGGGGGGGGAGAGACCCAGTACTTC. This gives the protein CASSQSGGGETQYF.

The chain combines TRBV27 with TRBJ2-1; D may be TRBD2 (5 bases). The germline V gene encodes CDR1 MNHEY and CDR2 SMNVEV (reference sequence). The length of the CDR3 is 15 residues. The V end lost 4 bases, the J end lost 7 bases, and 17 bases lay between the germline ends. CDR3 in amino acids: CASSSPRPGGNEQFF. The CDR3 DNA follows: TGTGCCAGCAGTTCCCCCCGGCCGGGCGGGAATGAGCAGTTCTTC.

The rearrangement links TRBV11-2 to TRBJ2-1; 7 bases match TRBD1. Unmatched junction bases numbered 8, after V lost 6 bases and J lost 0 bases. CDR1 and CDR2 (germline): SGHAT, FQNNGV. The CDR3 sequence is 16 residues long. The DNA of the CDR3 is TGTGCCAGCAGGTCCTACAGGGGTAGCTCCTACAATGAGCAGTTCTTC. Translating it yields CASRSYRGSSYNEQFF.

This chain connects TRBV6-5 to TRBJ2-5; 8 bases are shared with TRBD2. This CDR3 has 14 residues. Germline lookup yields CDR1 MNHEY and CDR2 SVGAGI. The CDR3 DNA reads TGTGTCCCCCGATCACTAGCGGCCCAAGAGACCCAGTACTTC. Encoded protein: CVPRSLAAQETQYF.

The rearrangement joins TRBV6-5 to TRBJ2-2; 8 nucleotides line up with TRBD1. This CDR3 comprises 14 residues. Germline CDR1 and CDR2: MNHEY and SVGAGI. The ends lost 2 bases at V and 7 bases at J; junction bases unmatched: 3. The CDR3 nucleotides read TGTGCCAGCAGTTACCAGGGGGCGGGCGGGGAGCTGTTTTTT. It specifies CASSYQGAGGELFF.

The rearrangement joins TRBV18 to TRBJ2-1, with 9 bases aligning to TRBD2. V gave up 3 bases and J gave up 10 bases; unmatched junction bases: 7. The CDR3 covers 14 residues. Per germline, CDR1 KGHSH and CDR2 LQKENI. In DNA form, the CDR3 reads TGTGCCAGCTCACCGGAGCGGGGGGTAAGAGAGCAGTTCTTC. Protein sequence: CASSPERGVREQFF.

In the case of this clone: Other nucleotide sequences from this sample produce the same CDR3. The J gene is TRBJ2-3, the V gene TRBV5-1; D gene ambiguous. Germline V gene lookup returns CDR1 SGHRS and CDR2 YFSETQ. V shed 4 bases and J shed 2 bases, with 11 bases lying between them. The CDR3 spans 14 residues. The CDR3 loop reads CASSPGPTTDTQYF. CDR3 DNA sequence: TGCGCCAGCAGCCCCGGACCCACCACAGATACGCAGTATTTT.

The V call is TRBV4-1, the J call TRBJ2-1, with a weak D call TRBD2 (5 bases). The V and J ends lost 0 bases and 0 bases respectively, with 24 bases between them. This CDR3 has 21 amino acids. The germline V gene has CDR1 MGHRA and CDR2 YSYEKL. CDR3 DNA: TGCGCCAGCAGCCAAGATCACCCCGGGATTAGTTGGCGGACCTCCTACAATGAGCAGTTCTTC. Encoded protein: CASSQDHPGISWRTSYNEQFF.

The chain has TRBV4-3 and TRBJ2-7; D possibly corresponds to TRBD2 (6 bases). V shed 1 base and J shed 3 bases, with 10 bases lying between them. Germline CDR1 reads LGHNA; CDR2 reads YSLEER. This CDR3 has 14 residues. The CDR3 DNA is TGCGCCAGCAGCCAAGGGGTAGCGGTCTACGAGCAGTACTTC. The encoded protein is CASSQGVAVYEQYF.

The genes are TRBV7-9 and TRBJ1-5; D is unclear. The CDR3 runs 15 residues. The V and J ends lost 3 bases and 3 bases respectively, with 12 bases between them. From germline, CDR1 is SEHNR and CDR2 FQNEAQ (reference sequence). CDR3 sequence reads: CASSLSLNHNQPQHF. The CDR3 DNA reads TGTGCCAGCAGCTTGAGTCTGAACCACAATCAGCCCCAGCATTTT.

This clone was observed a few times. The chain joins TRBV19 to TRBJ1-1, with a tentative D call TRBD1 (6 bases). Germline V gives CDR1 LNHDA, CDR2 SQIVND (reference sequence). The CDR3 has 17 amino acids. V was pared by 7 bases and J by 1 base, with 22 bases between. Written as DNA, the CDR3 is TGTGCCAGTACTTATAGATGGGACACCCTAGAGAACACTGAAGCTTTCTTT. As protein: CASTYRWDTLENTEAFF.

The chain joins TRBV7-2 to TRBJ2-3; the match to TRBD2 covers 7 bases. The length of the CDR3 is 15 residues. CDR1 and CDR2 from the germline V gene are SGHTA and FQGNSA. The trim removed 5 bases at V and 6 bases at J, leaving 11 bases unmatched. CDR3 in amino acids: CASSPGRDYYDTQYF. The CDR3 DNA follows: TGTGCCAGCAGCCCCGGCCGGGACTACTACGATACGCAGTATTTT. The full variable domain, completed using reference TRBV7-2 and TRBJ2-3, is GAGVSQSPSNKVTEKGKDVELRCDPISGHTALYWYRQSLGQGLEFLIYFQGNSAPDKSGLPSDRFSAERTGGSVSTLTIQRTQQEDSAVYLCASSPGRDYYDTQYFGPGTRLTVL.

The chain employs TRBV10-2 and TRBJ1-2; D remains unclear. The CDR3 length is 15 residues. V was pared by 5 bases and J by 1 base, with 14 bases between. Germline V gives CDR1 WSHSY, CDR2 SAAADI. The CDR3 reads CASSSRPRGNYGYTF. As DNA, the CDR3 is TGCGCCAGCAGTAGCCGTCCCAGAGGTAACTATGGCTACACCTTC.

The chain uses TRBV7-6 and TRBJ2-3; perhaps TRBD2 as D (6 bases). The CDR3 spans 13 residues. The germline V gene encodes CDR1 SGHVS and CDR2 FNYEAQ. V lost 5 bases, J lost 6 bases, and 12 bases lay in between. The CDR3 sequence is CASSTWGVDTQYF. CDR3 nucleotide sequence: TGTGCCAGCAGCACCTGGGGGGTGGATACGCAGTATTTT.

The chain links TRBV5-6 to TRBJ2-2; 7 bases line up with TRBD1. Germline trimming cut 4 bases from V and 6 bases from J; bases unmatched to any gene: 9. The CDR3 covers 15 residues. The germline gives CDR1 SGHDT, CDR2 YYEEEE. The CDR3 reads CASSQLTGLPGELFF. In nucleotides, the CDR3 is TGTGCCAGCAGCCAACTGACAGGGTTACCCGGGGAGCTGTTTTTT.